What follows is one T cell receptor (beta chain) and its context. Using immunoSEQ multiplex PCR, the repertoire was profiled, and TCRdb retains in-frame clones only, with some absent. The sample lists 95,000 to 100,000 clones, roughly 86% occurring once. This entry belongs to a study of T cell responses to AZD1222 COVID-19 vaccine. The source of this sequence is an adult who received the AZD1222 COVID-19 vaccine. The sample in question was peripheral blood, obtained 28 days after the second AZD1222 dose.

Here the CDR3 DNA reads TGTGCCAGCGTACAGGGATGCGTGGTCGGGCAGTTCTTC. Amino acid sequence: CASVQGCVVGQFF. The rearrangement joins TRBV12-1 to TRBJ2-1; the DNA was not compared with TRBD1, the D call given in the table. TRBV12-1 is listed as a pseudogene. The CDR3 extends over 13 amino acids.